Listed below are T cell receptor beta chains from one sample, sequenced in a study of identical twins. TCRdb independently ran MiXCR on the 5' RACE reads; one entry per CDR3 protein. The table has some 560,000 distinct CDR3 sequences, around a tenth seen once. This same sample was also taken into another study, of yellow fever vaccine responses in identical twins.

The source material was PBMCs. Receptors originate from a woman aged 18-29 years in good health. Each CDR3 is given with its conserved first and last residue. The D gene is left open where the match is weak. A row's size may be missing; if present it is once, few, many or a size class.

d_call: TRBD1; v_call: TRBV5-1; clone_size: few; j_call: TRBJ2-2; cdr3_nt: TGCGCCAGCAGCTTCGGACAGGAGACGAACACCGGGGAGCTGTTTTTT; cdr3_aa: CASSFGQETNTGELFF
d_call: TRBD1; v_call: TRBV7-9; clone_size: many; j_call: TRBJ2-7; cdr3_nt: TGTGCCAGCTCAAGAGGGGGCCCACGTCAAGAGCAGTACTTC; cdr3_aa: CASSRGGPRQEQYF
d_call: TRBD2; v_call: TRBV6-5; clone_size: -; j_call: TRBJ2-1; cdr3_nt: TGTGCCAGCAGTTACGATGGGGCTAGCGGGGGGTCCTACAATGAGCAGTTCTTC; cdr3_aa: CASSYDGASGGSYNEQFF
d_call: TRBD2; v_call: TRBV6-2/TRBV6-3; clone_size: many; j_call: TRBJ2-1; cdr3_nt: TGTGCCAGCAGTTACGGGACTAGCGGGCGCTACAACAATGAGCAGTTCTTC; cdr3_aa: CASSYGTSGRYNNEQFF
d_call: -; v_call: TRBV30; clone_size: few; j_call: TRBJ1-1; cdr3_nt: TGTGCCTGGAGAGGGGGACAAATAAGAGCTTTCTTT; cdr3_aa: CAWRGGQIRAFF
d_call: -; v_call: TRBV5-8; clone_size: many; j_call: TRBJ2-1; cdr3_nt: TGTGCCAGCAGCTTGTTTCAGGGGAGTCCTTACAATGAGCAGTTCTTC; cdr3_aa: CASSLFQGSPYNEQFF
d_call: TRBD2; v_call: TRBV25-1; clone_size: -; j_call: TRBJ2-3; cdr3_nt: TGTGCCAGCAGTGAAGGACTAGCGCTCACAGATACGCAGTATTTT; cdr3_aa: CASSEGLALTDTQYF
d_call: -; v_call: TRBV11-2; clone_size: -; j_call: TRBJ2-4; cdr3_nt: TGTGCCAGCAGCCCCATGGAGTATATCAAAAACATTCAGTACTTC; cdr3_aa: CASSPMEYIKNIQYF
d_call: TRBD2; v_call: TRBV2; clone_size: -; j_call: TRBJ2-2; cdr3_nt: TGTGCCAGCAGCGCCCGTGGACTAGTGGGCTCGGCCGGGGAGCTGTTTTTT; cdr3_aa: CASSARGLVGSAGELFF
d_call: -; v_call: TRBV27; clone_size: few; j_call: TRBJ2-5; cdr3_nt: TGTGCCAGCAGTCGTCCGCAGGGGACCCAGTACTTC; cdr3_aa: CASSRPQGTQYF
d_call: TRBD2; v_call: TRBV15; clone_size: few; j_call: TRBJ2-1; cdr3_nt: TGTGCCACCAGCAGAGGGGCCGGGGGGGTTTACAATGAGCAGTTCTTC; cdr3_aa: CATSRGAGGVYNEQFF
d_call: -; v_call: TRBV10-3; clone_size: many; j_call: TRBJ2-1; cdr3_nt: TGTGCCATCAGTGAACCCGGGAGTAGCAGCTACAATGAGCAGTTCTTC; cdr3_aa: CAISEPGSSSYNEQFF
d_call: TRBD1; v_call: TRBV10-3; clone_size: few; j_call: TRBJ2-7; cdr3_nt: TGTGCCATCAGTGAGTCGAGTACAGGGGTAGAGCAGTACTTC; cdr3_aa: CAISESSTGVEQYF
d_call: -; v_call: TRBV3-1; clone_size: few; j_call: TRBJ1-6; cdr3_nt: TGTGCCAGCAGCCAACAGAAGGCGGGTGTTCTATCACCCCTCCACTTT; cdr3_aa: CASSQQKAGVLSPLHF
d_call: -; v_call: TRBV5-1; clone_size: -; j_call: TRBJ2-5; cdr3_nt: TGCGCCAGCAGCTTGGTGATAGGGGAAGAGACCCAGTACTTC; cdr3_aa: CASSLVIGEETQYF
d_call: -; v_call: TRBV20-1; clone_size: -; j_call: TRBJ2-5; cdr3_nt: TGCAGTGCTAATACAAGGGAAGAGACCCAGTACTTC; cdr3_aa: CSANTREETQYF
d_call: TRBD2; v_call: TRBV6-1; clone_size: -; j_call: TRBJ2-1; cdr3_nt: TGTGCCAGCAGTGAAATAGCGGGGGGGCCGAATGAGCAGTTCTTC; cdr3_aa: CASSEIAGGPNEQFF
d_call: -; v_call: TRBV5-1; clone_size: -; j_call: TRBJ2-2; cdr3_nt: TGCGCCAGCAGCAGGCCTGACAACACCGGGGAGCTGTTTTTT; cdr3_aa: CASSRPDNTGELFF
d_call: TRBD1; v_call: TRBV27; clone_size: many; j_call: TRBJ2-7; cdr3_nt: TGTGCCAGCAGTATAGGACAGGGACCCTACGAGCAGTACTTC; cdr3_aa: CASSIGQGPYEQYF
d_call: -; v_call: TRBV5-1; clone_size: many; j_call: TRBJ2-2; cdr3_nt: TGCGCCAGCAGCCCTCGGGCCTCGAACACCGGGGAGCTGTTTTTT; cdr3_aa: CASSPRASNTGELFF